Presented here are 17 T cell receptor beta chains from one specimen sequenced in a study of identical twins. TCRdb re-derived calls from the 5' RACE reads in MiXCR, one entry per CDR3 protein. The sample yields 700,000 or so distinct CDR3 sequences, 8.6% seen once. These data are also associated with another study on yellow fever vaccine responses in identical twins.

Sequences were obtained from PBMCs. The source is a woman under 30 in good health.

This clonotype was found a few times. This chain joins TRBV6-2 or TRBV6-3 and TRBJ2-3; D might be TRBD2 (5 bases). The CDR3 totals 16 residues. The V gene lost 0 bases and the J gene lost 0 bases, with 10 bases spanning the gap. Germline V gives CDR1 MNHEY, CDR2 SVGEGT. CDR3: CASSYSRLPSTDTQYF. Here the CDR3 DNA reads TGTGCCAGCAGTTACTCTCGACTACCTAGCACAGATACGCAGTATTTT.

The V call is TRBV7-9, the J call TRBJ2-7; D might be TRBD1 (6 bases). V was trimmed by 4 bases and J by 6 bases, leaving 10 bases between them. CDR3 length: 12 residues. Germline loops: CDR1 SEHNR, CDR2 FQNEAQ (reference sequence). The CDR3 here is CASSSWTVEQYF. The CDR3 DNA follows: TGTGCCAGCAGCTCCTGGACAGTCGAGCAGTACTTC.

This clonotype has ten or more counts. The chain uses TRBV15 and TRBJ2-3; possible D gene TRBD2, 6 bases. The CDR3 totals 16 residues. Germline V gene data show CDR1 as LNHNV and CDR2 as YYDKDF (reference sequence). Trimming cost V 3 bases and J 0 bases, with 13 bases left between them. The CDR3 here is CATSRKRASSTDTQYF. The CDR3 DNA reads as TGTGCCACCAGCAGGAAGCGGGCCTCTAGCACAGATACGCAGTATTTT.

The rearrangement links TRBV6-2 or TRBV6-3 to TRBJ2-7; D remains unclear. V was pared by 6 bases and J by 0 bases, with 15 bases between. Germline CDR1 reads MNHEY; CDR2 reads SVGEGT. This CDR3 region has 15 residues. The CDR3 reads CASRPIMLSSYEQYF. CDR3 in DNA: TGTGCCAGCAGGCCAATTATGCTGAGCTCCTACGAGCAGTACTTC.

This clonotype was seen more than once but under ten times. V gene TRBV27 combines with J gene TRBJ2-3; the D gene is possibly TRBD2 (6 bases). The germline V gene encodes CDR1 MNHEY and CDR2 SMNVEV (reference sequence). Between the trimmed V and J ends, which lost 2 bases and 6 bases, there was a span of 12 bases. The CDR3 runs 14 residues. The CDR3 sequence: CASSLRERWDTQYF. For the CDR3, the DNA is TGTGCCAGCAGTTTACGGGAGAGATGGGATACGCAGTATTTT.

This clonotype appeared many times. The V and J genes are TRBV7-2 and TRBJ2-7; D possibly corresponds to TRBD1 (5 bases). The V end was cut by 3 bases, the J end by 0 bases, with 9 bases between. This CDR3 has 14 residues. CDR1 and CDR2 (germline): SGHTA, FQGNSA. The CDR3 DNA reads as TGTGCCAGCAGCTTGGACGACAGCTCCTACGAGCAGTACTTC. This sequence encodes CASSLDDSSYEQYF. The full variable domain, rest sourced from reference TRBV7-2 and TRBJ2-7, is GAGVSQSPSNKVTEKGKDVELRCDPISGHTALYWYRQSLGQGLEFLIYFQGNSAPDKSGLPSDRFSAERTGGSVSTLTIQRTQQEDSAVYLCASSLDDSSYEQYFGPGTRLTVT.

This clonotype was detected many times. The chain joins TRBV20-1 to TRBJ1-1, with no clear D. Per germline, CDR1 DFQATT and CDR2 SNEGSKA (reference sequence). There are 11 residues in the CDR3. The V end lost 3 bases, the J end lost 0 bases, and 2 bases lay between the germline ends. CDR3 sequence: CSASLNTEAFF. CDR3 bases: TGCAGTGCTAGTCTGAACACTGAAGCTTTCTTT.

The chain couples TRBV27 to TRBJ2-1; D ambiguous. Trimming pared 5 bases from V and 6 bases from J, leaving 14 bases between. CDR1 MNHEY and CDR2 SMNVEV come from the germline V gene (reference sequence). This CDR3 comprises 14 residues. In DNA, the CDR3 is TGTGCCAGCAGTATTTGGACGAGAATCAATGAGCAGTTCTTC. Its protein product is CASSIWTRINEQFF.

This clonotype was found a few times. The chain couples TRBV28 to TRBJ2-1; 10 bases match TRBD1. CDR3 length: 17 residues. Germline V lookup: CDR1 MDHEN, CDR2 SYDVKM. The V segment lost 3 bases and the J segment 11 bases; nucleotides outside the gene matches: 16. CDR3 DNA sequence: TGTGCCAGCAGTTTGGGTTCGTGGGACAGGGGTAAGGAAAAGCAGTTCTTC. This codes for CASSLGSWDRGKEKQFF.

V is TRBV4-2 and J is TRBJ2-3, with 10 bases lining up with TRBD2. The CDR3 consists of 18 residues. Germline-derived CDR1 and CDR2 are LGHNA and YNFKEQ. The V segment lost 1 base and the J segment 4 bases; nucleotides outside the gene matches: 11. The CDR3 sequence: CASSQVASGGRGADTQYF. For the CDR3, the DNA is TGTGCCAGCAGCCAAGTGGCTAGCGGGGGCCGAGGGGCAGATACGCAGTATTTT.

This clonotype was observed at least ten times. The chain uses TRBV7-9 and TRBJ2-5; TRBD1 is a possible D gene (5 bases). The ends were cut back, 4 bases at V and 0 bases at J, with 9 bases in the middle. Per the germline V gene, CDR1 is SEHNR and CDR2 is FQNEAQ (reference sequence). The CDR3 totals 14 residues. The CDR3 sequence: CASSSTVYQETQYF. In nucleotides, the CDR3 is TGTGCCAGCAGCTCGACAGTTTACCAAGAGACCCAGTACTTC.

J is TRBJ2-7 and V is TRBV21-1; the table's D call, TRBD1, was not checked against the DNA. TRBV21-1 is an annotated pseudogene. The CDR3 is 17 amino acids. Here the CDR3 reads CASSSAFLRDRAYEQYF. The CDR3 DNA reads as TGTGCCAGCAGCAGCGCCTTCCTGAGAGACAGGGCCTACGAGCAGTACTTC.

This clonotype has ten or more counts. The chain couples TRBV27 to TRBJ2-7; 9 bases fit TRBD2. Germline V gene sequence: CDR1 MNHEY, CDR2 SMNVEV (reference sequence). This CDR3 has 15 amino acids. J lost 7 bases, V lost 0 bases, and 7 bases had no gene match. CDR3 residues: CASSLSAGGLGEQYF. CDR3 nucleotides: TGTGCCAGCAGTTTATCGGCGGGGGGGCTAGGGGAGCAGTACTTC.

This clonotype appeared many times. The genes are TRBV5-5 and TRBJ2-5; D remains ambiguous. V was clipped by 0 bases and J by 0 bases, with 3 bases between them. The CDR3 covers 13 residues. CDR1 SGHKS and CDR2 YYEKEE come from the germline V gene (reference sequence). DNA of the CDR3: TGTGCCAGCAGCTTGGCCAACCAAGAGACCCAGTACTTC. It specifies CASSLANQETQYF.

The J gene is TRBJ1-2, the V gene TRBV7-9; the D gene is possibly TRBD1 (5 bases). Germline V gene data show CDR1 as SEHNR and CDR2 as FQNEAQ (reference sequence). The V gene lost 5 bases and the J gene lost 0 bases, with 13 bases spanning the gap. This CDR3 has 15 amino acids. CDR3 in amino acids: CASSGTGAPNYGYTF. The CDR3 nucleotides read TGTGCCAGCAGCGGTACCGGGGCGCCTAACTATGGCTACACCTTC.

V is TRBV6-5 and J is TRBJ1-2; D is uncertain. V lost 0 bases and J lost 2, with 7 bases in between. This CDR3 comprises 14 residues. Germline V gives CDR1 MNHEY, CDR2 SVGAGI. CDR3 DNA sequence: TGTGCCAGCAGTTACTCCTTTCGAAACTATGGCTACACCTTC. As protein: CASSYSFRNYGYTF.

V and J are TRBV11-1 and TRBJ2-7; D may correspond to TRBD1 or TRBD2 (5 bases each). The CDR3 totals 18 residues. Trimming cost V 5 bases and J 0 bases, with 23 bases left between them. Germline values: CDR1 SGHAT, CDR2 FQDESV (reference sequence). The CDR3: CASSPPQAGDGSSYEQYF. CDR3 coding DNA: TGTGCCAGCAGCCCACCTCAAGCCGGGGACGGCAGCTCCTACGAGCAGTACTTC.